The 30 T cell receptor beta chains below were found in one sample sequenced in a study of neurological immune-mediated disorders. Via MiXCR, TCRdb re-called the 5' RACE reads, giving one row per CDR3 protein. Counted here are 15,000 to 20,000 distinct CDR3 sequences, around 11% occurring once; the ten biggest clones make up roughly 27%. The sample consisted of CD8+ T cells from blood. The receptors derive from a woman aged 45-65 years in good health.

This clonotype occurred many times. The chain combines TRBV7-8 with TRBJ1-4; no reliable D call. This CDR3 comprises 19 residues. CDR1 SGHVS and CDR2 FQNEAQ come from the germline V gene. V lost 2 bases to trimming and J lost 6 bases, with 25 bases between them. The CDR3 reads CASSLNSPISLSGDEKLFF. DNA of the CDR3: TGTGCCAGCAGCTTAAACTCCCCGATCTCCTTATCGGGCGATGAAAAACTGTTTTTT.

This clonotype was counted ten times or more. The genes are TRBV28 and TRBJ2-3; 8 bases map to TRBD2. Germline CDR1 MDHEN, CDR2 SYDVKM. V shed 6 bases and J 1 base; nucleotides not matched to a gene: 6. The length of the CDR3 is 15 residues. CDR3 in DNA: TGTGCCAGCAGGCCCACTAGCGGACGCACAGATACGCAGTATTTT. Its protein product is CASRPTSGRTDTQYF.

This clonotype showed up many times. This chain connects TRBV5-1 to TRBJ2-7, with D tentatively TRBD2 (7 bases). Trimming took off 1 base at V and 3 bases at J, with 14 bases between the two ends. CDR3 size: 15 residues. Germline V gives CDR1 SGHRS, CDR2 YFSETQ. The DNA for the CDR3 is TGCGCCAGCAGCTTGTCGAGGGGGGACTACTACGAGCAGTACTTC. Protein: CASSLSRGDYYEQYF. Full variable domain (rest looked up from reference TRBV5-1 and TRBJ2-7): KAGVTQTPRYLIKTRGQQVTLSCSPISGHRSVSWYQQTPGQGLQFLFEYFSETQRNKGNFPGRFSGRQFSNSRSEMNVSTLELGDSALYLCASSLSRGDYYEQYFGPGTRLTVT.

In its sample, this clonotype was seen many times. The V and J genes are TRBV4-1 and TRBJ2-7; D is undetermined. The V and J ends lost 0 bases and 0 bases respectively, with 12 bases between them. Germline-derived CDR1 and CDR2 are MGHRA and YSYEKL. The CDR3 loop spans 16 amino acids. The CDR3 region is CASSQEAHASSYEQYF. CDR3 in DNA: TGCGCCAGCAGCCAAGAAGCCCACGCGAGCTCCTACGAGCAGTACTTC.

The sample holds many counts of this clonotype. The chain joins TRBV15 to TRBJ2-3; TRBD2 agrees at 8 bases. Germline CDR1 LNHNV, CDR2 YYDKDF (reference sequence). J lost 3 bases, V lost 0 bases, and 8 bases had no gene match. CDR3 length: 17 amino acids. The CDR3 DNA reads as TGTGCCACCAGCAGAGATAGTCCCTCTAGCGGGACAGATACGCAGTATTTT. Residues: CATSRDSPSSGTDTQYF.

This clonotype occurred many times. The V and J genes are TRBV6-2 or TRBV6-3 and TRBJ2-3; TRBD2 aligns across 8 bases. Per germline, CDR1 MNHEY and CDR2 SVGEGT. With V trimmed by 5 bases and J by 4 bases, 5 bases remained unmatched. The CDR3 loop spans 14 amino acids. CDR3 loop: CASSDRTSPDTQYF. The CDR3 DNA follows: TGTGCCAGCAGTGACAGGACTAGCCCAGATACGCAGTATTTT.

About this clonotype itself: One junction end does not reproduce the germline sequence, and a read error may be involved. The chain links TRBV7-9 to TRBJ1-2; a weak D match, TRBD1 (5 bases). The CDR3 runs 12 residues. CDR1 and CDR2 from the germline V gene are SEHNR and FQNEAQ (reference sequence). This chain's CDR3 is CASSLDDRCYTF. In DNA form, the CDR3 reads TGTGCTAGCAGCTTAGATGACAGATGCTACACCTTC.

This clonotype was recorded many times. This chain uses TRBV4-3 with TRBJ2-2; D is unresolved. With 3 bases removed from V and 0 bases from J, the gap between germline ends came to 8 bases. The CDR3 loop spans 15 amino acids. Germline V lookup: CDR1 LGHNA, CDR2 YSLEER. The DNA of the CDR3 is TGCGCCAGCAGCCAGGCAGCCTCGAACACCGGGGAGCTGTTTTTT. Translating it yields CASSQAASNTGELFF.

The table lists this clonotype with many counts. V and J are TRBV27 and TRBJ2-7; D remains unclear. The CDR3 sequence is 14 residues long. In germline, CDR1 is MNHEY, CDR2 SMNVEV (reference sequence). V dropped 4 bases and J dropped 0 bases, with 10 bases sitting between them. The CDR3 DNA sequence: TGTGCCAGCAGTTCCGGCCATTACTCCTACGAGCAGTACTTC. Translated, it gives CASSSGHYSYEQYF.

Ten or more counts support this clonotype. The chain carries TRBV5-1 and TRBJ2-3; possibly TRBD1 for D (6 bases). V lost 3 bases to trimming and J lost 5 bases, with 16 bases between them. CDR1 and CDR2 (germline): SGHRS, YFSETQ. This CDR3 comprises 15 residues. CDR3 region: CASSSETGMGDTQYF. The CDR3 DNA reads TGCGCCAGCAGCTCCGAAACAGGGATGGGAGATACGCAGTATTTT.

The sample holds many counts of this clonotype. This chain uses TRBV6-1 with TRBJ2-7, with 10 nucleotides matching TRBD2. The V gene end was trimmed by 6 bases and the J gene end by 3 bases; junction bases not matched to a gene: 5. There are 14 residues in the CDR3. Germline V CDR1 and CDR2: MNHNS, SASEGT. The CDR3 sequence is CASSLAGDNYEQYF. CDR3 coding DNA: TGTGCCAGCAGCCTAGCGGGAGACAACTACGAGCAGTACTTC.

The chain uses TRBV29-1 and TRBJ2-1; 12 bases align to TRBD2. The V segment lost 8 bases and the J segment 10 bases; nucleotides outside the gene matches: 6. The CDR3 length is 12 residues. From germline, CDR1 is SQVTM and CDR2 ANQGSEA. CDR3 nucleotides: TGCAGCATACGACTAGCGGGAGAGGAGCAGTTCTTC. This sequence encodes CSIRLAGEEQFF.

This clonotype has a count of ten or more. The genes are TRBV5-1 and TRBJ2-1; D call uncertain. Germline V lookup: CDR1 SGHRS, CDR2 YFSETQ. The CDR3 is 13 amino acids. Deletions cut 4 bases from V and 8 bases from J, with 13 bases between. DNA of the CDR3: TGCGCCAGCAGCCTCTATTGGTTGGATGAGCAGTTCTTC. Encoded protein: CASSLYWLDEQFF.

This clonotype was observed many times. V is TRBV3-1 and J is TRBJ2-3; D remains unclear. Germline lookup yields CDR1 LGHDT and CDR2 YNNKEL (reference sequence). The CDR3 length is 14 residues. The V end lost 4 bases, the J end lost 6 bases, and 14 bases lay between the germline ends. In DNA form, the CDR3 reads TGTGCCAGCAGCCCGGGCCTGATTCGGGATACGCAGTATTTT. Translating gives CASSPGLIRDTQYF.

This clonotype was counted many times. The chain carries TRBV3-1 and TRBJ1-1, with a possible D match to TRBD1 (6 bases). This CDR3 region has 13 residues. V lost 0 bases and J 8 bases, leaving 10 bases between the germline ends. Germline V gives CDR1 LGHDT, CDR2 YNNKEL (reference sequence). The CDR3 loop is CASSQDPQGEAFF. The CDR3 nucleotides read TGTGCCAGCAGCCAAGATCCACAGGGAGAAGCTTTCTTT. Drawing the rest from reference TRBV3-1 and TRBJ1-1, the complete variable domain is DTAVSQTPKYLVTQMGNDKSIKCEQNLGHDTMYWYKQDSKKFLKIMFSYNNKELIINETVPNRFSPKSPDKAHLNLHINSLELGDSAVYFCASSQDPQGEAFFGQGTRLTVV.

Ten or more counts support this clonotype. The rearrangement uses TRBV11-2 and TRBJ2-2, with a tentative D call TRBD2 (6 bases). Germline CDR1 reads SGHAT; CDR2 reads FQNNGV. The germline V and J ends were trimmed by 0 bases and 6 bases, with 11 bases remaining between them. The CDR3 consists of 15 residues. The CDR3 here is CASSLDWRESGELFF. The CDR3 bases are TGTGCCAGCAGCTTAGATTGGAGGGAGTCCGGGGAGCTGTTTTTT. Filled out from reference TRBV11-2 and TRBJ2-2, the complete variable domain reads EAGVAQSPRYKIIEKRQSVAFWCNPISGHATLYWYQQILGQGPKLLIQFQNNGVVDDSQLPKDRFSAERLKGVDSTLKIQPAKLEDSAVYLCASSLDWRESGELFFGEGSRLTVL.

At least ten counts were recorded for this clonotype. This chain connects TRBV27 to TRBJ2-3; D not certain. V was cut by 1 base and J by 1 base, with 9 bases left in between. The CDR3 is made up of 15 amino acids. Germline CDR1 and CDR2: MNHEY and SMNVEV (reference sequence). The CDR3 DNA is TGTGCCAGCAGTTTATGGGGAACCGGCACAGATACGCAGTATTTT. Translated, it gives CASSLWGTGTDTQYF.

This clonotype was counted many times. This sequence joins TRBV7-3 and TRBJ1-1; 7 bases are shared with TRBD1. This CDR3 has 15 amino acids. V was pared by 2 bases and J by 1 base, with 4 bases of the junction left unmatched. Germline V CDR1 and CDR2: SGHTA, FQGTGA. The CDR3 region has the DNA TGTGCCAGCAGCTTATTCGGGGACAGGAACACTGAAGCTTTCTTT. As protein: CASSLFGDRNTEAFF.

This clonotype was seen many times. CDR3 DNA sequence: TGCAGTGCTAGTCTGGGGCTAGCGGACATTCAGTACTTC. It translates to CSASLGLADIQYF. This sequence joins TRBV20-1 and TRBJ2-4; 7 nucleotides align to TRBD2. Looked up from germline, CDR1 is DFQATT and CDR2 is SNEGSKA (reference sequence). This CDR3 has 13 amino acids. V lost 3 bases and J lost 8; bases outside the gene matches: 7.

This clonotype was observed many times. This sequence joins TRBV19 and TRBJ2-2; D gene uncertain. Germline V CDR1 and CDR2: LNHDA, SQIVND (reference sequence). This CDR3 comprises 10 residues. Trimming took 6 bases from V and 7 from J, leaving 3 bases between them. The CDR3 protein is CASSHGELFF. CDR3 nucleotide sequence: TGTGCCAGTAGCCACGGGGAGCTGTTTTTT.

This clonotype was recorded many times. The chain carries TRBV9 and TRBJ2-1; D is perhaps TRBD2 (6 bases). Germline V lookup: CDR1 SGDLS, CDR2 YYNGEE. V lost 2 bases and J lost 8, with 29 bases in between. This CDR3 spans 19 amino acids. DNA of the CDR3: TGTGCCAGCAGCGTTACAAGCGGAGGAGGGCGGGATAGAATCTATGAGCAGTTCTTC. This sequence encodes CASSVTSGGGRDRIYEQFF. Looking up the rest from reference TRBV9 and TRBJ2-1 gives the full variable domain: DSGVTQTPKHLITATGQRVTLRCSPRSGDLSVYWYQQSLDQGLQFLIQYYNGEERAKGNILERFSAQQFPDLHSELNLSSLELGDSALYFCASSVTSGGGRDRIYEQFFGPGTRLTVL.

This clonotype was seen repeatedly, ten times or more. The rearrangement joins TRBV20-1 to TRBJ2-7, with D tentatively TRBD2 (6 bases). The CDR3 extends over 13 amino acids. Looked up from germline, CDR1 is DFQATT and CDR2 is SNEGSKA (reference sequence). V lost 1 base and J 4 bases, leaving 11 bases between the germline ends. As DNA, the CDR3 is TGCAGTGCTAGAGCCGCTAGCGAGTACGAGCAGTACTTC. This gives the protein CSARAASEYEQYF.

This clonotype appeared many times. The rearrangement uses TRBV4-2 and TRBJ1-5, with 7 bases fitting TRBD1. This CDR3 contains 16 residues. Germline assignment: CDR1 LGHNA and CDR2 YNFKEQ. V lost 2 bases to trimming and J lost 4 bases; unmatched junction nucleotides: 8. The CDR3 DNA follows: TGTGCCAGCAGCCAAACGACAGGGCCTTCTAATCAGCCCCAGCATTTT. Encoded protein: CASSQTTGPSNQPQHF.

This clonotype occurred many times. The V gene is TRBV20-1, the J gene TRBJ1-5; D ambiguous. CDR1 is DFQATT, CDR2 SNEGSKA, per germline (reference sequence). The V end was cut by 4 bases, the J end by 3 bases, with 7 bases between. There are 12 residues in the CDR3. The CDR3 region is CSAKTDNQPQHF. Here the CDR3 DNA reads TGCAGTGCTAAGACGGACAATCAGCCCCAGCATTTT.

At least ten counts were recorded for this clonotype. The chain carries TRBV20-1 and TRBJ2-7; 10 nucleotides match TRBD2. V shed 1 base and J 0 bases; nucleotides not matched to a gene: 12. Per the germline V gene, CDR1 is DFQATT and CDR2 is SNEGSKA (reference sequence). The CDR3 has 18 amino acids. CDR3 in amino acids: CSARVLAGGPRSSYEQYF. The CDR3 DNA reads as TGCAGTGCTAGAGTTTTAGCGGGGGGCCCCAGGAGCTCCTACGAGCAGTACTTC.

This clonotype was recorded many times. The rearrangement joins TRBV6-2 or TRBV6-3 to TRBJ2-5, with TRBD2 as a possible D gene (5 bases). Germline V gene sequence: CDR1 MNHEY, CDR2 SVGEGT. This CDR3 is 14 amino acids long. V was cut by 5 bases and J by 3 bases, with 13 bases left in between. The CDR3 here is CASSLTSGKETQYF. CDR3 in DNA: TGTGCCAGCAGTCTTACGTCGGGGAAAGAGACCCAGTACTTC.

This clonotype is deemed medium-sized. The chain employs TRBV5-1 and TRBJ2-2; D is uncertain. This CDR3 region has 13 residues. The germline CDR1 and CDR2 sequences are SGHRS and YFSETQ. V was pared by 7 bases and J by 2 bases, with 9 bases between. The CDR3 DNA reads TGCGCCAGCGCCGCCCTCAACACCGGGGAGCTGTTTTTT. Translated, it gives CASAALNTGELFF.

In its sample, this clonotype was seen many times. V and J are TRBV5-6 and TRBJ2-1; TRBD1 matches at 11 bases. CDR1 and CDR2 (germline): SGHDT, YYEEEE. J was trimmed by 3 bases and V by 3 bases; bases with no gene match: 2. The CDR3 extends over 15 amino acids. The chain's CDR3 is CASSWGTGGYNEQFF. The CDR3 region has the DNA TGTGCCAGCAGCTGGGGGACAGGGGGCTACAATGAGCAGTTCTTC. Full variable domain (missing parts from reference TRBV5-6 and TRBJ2-1): DAGVTQSPTHLIKTRGQQVTLRCSPKSGHDTVSWYQQALGQGPQFIFQYYEEEERQRGNFPDRFSGHQFPNYSSELNVNALLLGDSALYLCASSWGTGGYNEQFFGPGTRLTVL.

This clonotype was seen at least ten times. The chain uses TRBV7-7 and TRBJ2-3; D may be TRBD2 (5 bases). The CDR3 covers 13 residues. Trimming left V 1 base short and J 3 bases short, with 5 bases between. The germline V gene encodes CDR1 SSHAT and CDR2 FNYEAQ (reference sequence). The CDR3 loop reads CASSLERTDTQYF. CDR3 DNA: TGTGCCAGCAGCTTAGAGCGGACAGATACGCAGTATTTT.

The sample holds many counts of this clonotype. The chain combines TRBV29-1 with TRBJ2-1; tentatively, D is TRBD1 (8 bases). Trimming removed 5 bases at V and 7 bases at J, with 18 bases between. The CDR3 extends over 14 amino acids. Germline values: CDR1 SQVTM, CDR2 ANQGSEA. As DNA, the CDR3 is TGCAGCGTTTCTCCGACAGGGGACTATAATGAGCAGTTCTTC. Translation: CSVSPTGDYNEQFF.